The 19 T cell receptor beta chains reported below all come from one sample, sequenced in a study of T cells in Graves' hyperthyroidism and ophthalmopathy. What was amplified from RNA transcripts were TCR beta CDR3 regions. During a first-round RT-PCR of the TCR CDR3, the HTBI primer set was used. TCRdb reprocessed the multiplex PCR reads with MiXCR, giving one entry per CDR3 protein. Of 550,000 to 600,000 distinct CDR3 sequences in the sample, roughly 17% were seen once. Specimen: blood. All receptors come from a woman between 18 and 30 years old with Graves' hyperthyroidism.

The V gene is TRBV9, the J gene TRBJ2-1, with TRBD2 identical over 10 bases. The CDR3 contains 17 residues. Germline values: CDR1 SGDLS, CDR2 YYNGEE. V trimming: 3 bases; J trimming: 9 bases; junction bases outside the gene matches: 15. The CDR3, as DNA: TGTGCCAGCAGCGAGGGACTAGAGAGCGGGAGGGACGGTGAGCAGTTCTTC. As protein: CASSEGLESGRDGEQFF.

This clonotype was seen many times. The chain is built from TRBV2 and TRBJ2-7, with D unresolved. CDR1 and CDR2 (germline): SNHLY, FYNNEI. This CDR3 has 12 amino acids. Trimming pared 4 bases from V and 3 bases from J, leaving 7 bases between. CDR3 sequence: CASSAGGYEQYF. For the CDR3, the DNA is TGTGCCAGCAGTGCGGGTGGCTACGAGCAGTACTTC.

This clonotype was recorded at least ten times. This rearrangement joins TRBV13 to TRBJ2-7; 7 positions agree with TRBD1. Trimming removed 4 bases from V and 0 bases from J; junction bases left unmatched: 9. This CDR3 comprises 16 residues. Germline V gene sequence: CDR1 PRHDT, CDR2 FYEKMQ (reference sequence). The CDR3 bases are TGTGCCAGCAGCTCGCAGGGACAGTTAGACTCCTACGAGCAGTACTTC. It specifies CASSSQGQLDSYEQYF.

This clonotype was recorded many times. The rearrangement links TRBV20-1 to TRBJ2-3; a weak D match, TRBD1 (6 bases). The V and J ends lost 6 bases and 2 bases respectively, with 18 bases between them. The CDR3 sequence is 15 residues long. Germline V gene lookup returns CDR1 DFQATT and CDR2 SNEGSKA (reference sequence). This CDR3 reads CSARGTTKATDTQYF. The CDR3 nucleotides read TGCAGTGCGAGGGGGACGACGAAAGCCACAGATACGCAGTATTTT.

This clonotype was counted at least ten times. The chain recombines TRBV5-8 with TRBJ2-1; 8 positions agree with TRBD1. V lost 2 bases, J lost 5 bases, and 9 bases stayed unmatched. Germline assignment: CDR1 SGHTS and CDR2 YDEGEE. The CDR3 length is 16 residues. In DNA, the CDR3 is TGTGCCAGCAGCTTCTACAGGGGGAACAACAACAATGAGCAGTTCTTC. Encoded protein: CASSFYRGNNNNEQFF.

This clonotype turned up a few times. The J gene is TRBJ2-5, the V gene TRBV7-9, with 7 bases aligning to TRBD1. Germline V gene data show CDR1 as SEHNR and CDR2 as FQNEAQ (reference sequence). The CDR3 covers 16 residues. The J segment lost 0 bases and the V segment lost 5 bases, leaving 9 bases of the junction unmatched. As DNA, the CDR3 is TGTGCCAGCAGCCTAAGACAGGGCCCGTACCAAGAGACCCAGTACTTC. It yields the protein CASSLRQGPYQETQYF.

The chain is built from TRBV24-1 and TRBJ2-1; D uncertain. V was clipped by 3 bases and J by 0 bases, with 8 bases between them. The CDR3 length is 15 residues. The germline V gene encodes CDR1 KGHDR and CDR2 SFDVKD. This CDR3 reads CATSDVLSSYNEQFF. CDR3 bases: TGTGCCACCAGTGATGTTCTCAGCTCCTACAATGAGCAGTTCTTC.

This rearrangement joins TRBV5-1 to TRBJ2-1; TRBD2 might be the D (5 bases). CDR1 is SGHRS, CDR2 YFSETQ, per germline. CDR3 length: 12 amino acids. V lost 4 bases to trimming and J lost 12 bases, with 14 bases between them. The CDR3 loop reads CASSPSEGGQFF. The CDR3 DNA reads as TGCGCCAGCAGCCCCTCCGAGGGCGGGCAGTTCTTC.

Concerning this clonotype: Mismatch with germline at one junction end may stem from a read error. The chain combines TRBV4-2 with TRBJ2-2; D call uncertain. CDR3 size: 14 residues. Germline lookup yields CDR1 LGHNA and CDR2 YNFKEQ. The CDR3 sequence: CASSLLENAGELFF. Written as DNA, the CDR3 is TGTGCCAGCAGCCTACTCGAGAACGCCGGGGAGCTGTTTTTT.

The CDR3 nucleotides read TGTGCCACCAGCCGGGACAAATTCTATGGCTACACCTTC. It specifies CATSRDKFYGYTF. The chain links TRBV24-1 to TRBJ1-2; TRBD1 is a possible D gene (6 bases). V was cut by 7 bases and J by 4 bases, with 12 bases left in between. Per germline, CDR1 KGHDR and CDR2 SFDVKD. The CDR3 length is 13 residues.

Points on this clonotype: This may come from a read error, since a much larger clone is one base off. The CDR3 protein is CASSLTAPSSYNPPLHF. The CDR3 DNA sequence: TGCGCCAGCAGCTTGACAGCCCCGAGCTCCTATAATCCACCCCTCCACTTT. The chain links TRBV5-1 to TRBJ1-6; the D is unclear. Germline CDR1 and CDR2: SGHRS and YFSETQ. The CDR3 consists of 17 residues.

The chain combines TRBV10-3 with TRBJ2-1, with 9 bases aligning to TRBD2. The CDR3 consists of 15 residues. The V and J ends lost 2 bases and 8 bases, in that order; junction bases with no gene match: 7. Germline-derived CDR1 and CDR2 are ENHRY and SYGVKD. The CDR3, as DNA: TGTGCCATCAGTGAGGGGCCGGCGGGGGGGGATGAGCAGTTCTTC. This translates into CAISEGPAGGDEQFF.

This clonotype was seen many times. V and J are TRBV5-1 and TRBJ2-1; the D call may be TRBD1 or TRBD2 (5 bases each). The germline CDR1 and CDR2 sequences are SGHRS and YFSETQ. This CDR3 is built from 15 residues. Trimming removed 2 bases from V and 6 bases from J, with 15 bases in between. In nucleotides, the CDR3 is TGCGCCAGCAGCTTTTCAATCGGGGACGGCAATGAGCAGTTCTTC. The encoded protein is CASSFSIGDGNEQFF.

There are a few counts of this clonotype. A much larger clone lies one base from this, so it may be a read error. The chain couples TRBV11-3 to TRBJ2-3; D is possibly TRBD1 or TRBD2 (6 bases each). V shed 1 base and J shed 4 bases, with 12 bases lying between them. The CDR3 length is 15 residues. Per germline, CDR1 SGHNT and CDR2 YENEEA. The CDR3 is CASSLVGGVADTQYF. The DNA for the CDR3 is TGTGCCAGCAGCTTAGTGGGGGGCGTGGCAGATACGCAGTATTTT.

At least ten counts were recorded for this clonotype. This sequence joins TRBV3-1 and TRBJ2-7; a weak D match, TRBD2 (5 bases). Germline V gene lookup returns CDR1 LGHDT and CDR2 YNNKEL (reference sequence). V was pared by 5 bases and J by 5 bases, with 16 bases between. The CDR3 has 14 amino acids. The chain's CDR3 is CASSSARRLHEQYF. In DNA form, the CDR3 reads TGTGCCAGCAGCTCAGCAAGGAGGCTCCACGAGCAGTACTTC.

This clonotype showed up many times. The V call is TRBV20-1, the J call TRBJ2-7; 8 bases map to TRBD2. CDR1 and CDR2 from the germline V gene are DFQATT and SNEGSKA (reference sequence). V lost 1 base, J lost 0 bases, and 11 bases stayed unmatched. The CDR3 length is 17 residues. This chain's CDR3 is CSARGSGGQRGSYEQYF. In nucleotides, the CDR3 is TGCAGTGCTAGAGGTTCGGGAGGGCAGCGGGGCTCCTACGAGCAGTACTTC.

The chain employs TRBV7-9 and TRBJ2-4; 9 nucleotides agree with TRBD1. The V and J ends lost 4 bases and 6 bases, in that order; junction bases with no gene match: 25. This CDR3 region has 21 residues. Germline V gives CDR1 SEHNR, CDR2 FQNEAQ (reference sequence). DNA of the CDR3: TGTGCCAGCAGCTCTTATGGTTCCCCGGGTCGGGGACAGGGCCAGGGAAACATTCAGTACTTC. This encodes CASSSYGSPGRGQGQGNIQYF.

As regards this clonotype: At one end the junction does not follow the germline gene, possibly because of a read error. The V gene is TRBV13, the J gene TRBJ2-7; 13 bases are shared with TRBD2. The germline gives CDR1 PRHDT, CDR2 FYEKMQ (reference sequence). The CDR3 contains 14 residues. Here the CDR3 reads CASAWTSGGYERYF. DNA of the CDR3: TGTGCCAGCGCCTGGACTAGCGGGGGATACGAGCGGTACTTC. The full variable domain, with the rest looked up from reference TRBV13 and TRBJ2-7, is AAGVIQSPRHLIKEKRETATLKCYPIPRHDTVYWYQQGPGQDPQFLISFYEKMQSDKGSIPDRFSAQQFSDYHSELNMSSLELGDSALYFCASAWTSGGYERYFGPGTRLTVT.

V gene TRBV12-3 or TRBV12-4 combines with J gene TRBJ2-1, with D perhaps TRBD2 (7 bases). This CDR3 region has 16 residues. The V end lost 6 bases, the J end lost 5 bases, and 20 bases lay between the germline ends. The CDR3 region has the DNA TGTGCCAGCAGCCTAGGGGGGGGGGCGGGAGACAATGAGCAGTTCTTC. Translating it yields CASSLGGGAGDNEQFF.